The 21 T cell receptor beta chains below all came from one sample that was sequenced in a study of cytomegalovirus exposure and HLA in healthy donors (dated by TCRdb to the late 2010s). To prepare the library, the immunoSEQ multiplex PCR assay was applied. For the multiplex PCR, a mixture combining 60 forward primers for TCR Vbeta segments and 13 reverse primers for TCR Jbeta segments was used. TCRdb mirrors the immuneACCESS table, restricted to in-frame sequences. Some clones are absent from its copies; in checked studies, under half trace to an unresolved V gene, and the reason for the others is unknown. The sample table records more than 95,000 clones; roughly 69% of these occur just once. 8.5% to 9.5% of the sample is taken by the ten largest. The specimen sequenced was PBMCs. These TCRs come from a woman aged 40 to 49 in good health and CMV-seropositive.

This rearrangement joins TRBV6-5 to TRBJ2-7, with a tentative D call TRBD1 (6 bases). The CDR3 runs 13 residues. The V end lost 2 bases, the J end lost 2 bases, and 7 bases lay between the germline ends. CDR1 is MNHEY and CDR2 is SVGAGI in the germline V gene. The CDR3 coding sequence is TGTGCCAGCAGTTACAACAGGGCCTACGAGCAGTACTTC. Translated, it gives CASSYNRAYEQYF.

This chain uses TRBV7-6 with TRBJ2-7; tentative D call: TRBD2 (5 bases). The CDR3 length is 16 residues. Germline CDR1 SGHVS, CDR2 FNYEAQ. Trimming removed 5 bases from V and 2 bases from J, with 19 bases in between. This CDR3 reads CASSPDLSGDPYEQYF. CDR3 nucleotides: TGTGCCAGCAGCCCAGACCTAAGCGGAGACCCCTACGAGCAGTACTTC.

This clone appeared a single time. The rearrangement links TRBV11-2 to TRBJ2-5; D is possibly TRBD2 (7 bases). The tail of the sequence fits TRBJ2-7 better, so the J call may be wrong. CDR3 length equals 16 residues. Germline CDR1 SGHAT, CDR2 FQNNGV. This CDR3 is CASSSQGGAPSYEQYF. In DNA form, the CDR3 reads TGTGCCAGCAGCTCCCAAGGGGGGGCCCCCTCCTACGAGCAGTACTTC.

As concerns this clone: Sequence at one end of the junction differs from germline and may be a read error. The J gene is TRBJ2-5, the V gene TRBV7-9; TRBD1 is a possible D gene (5 bases). The germline gives CDR1 SEHNR, CDR2 FQNEAQ (reference sequence). The CDR3 sequence is 13 residues long. The CDR3 sequence is CSSSFQGGGTQYF. In nucleotides, the CDR3 is TGTTCCAGCAGCTTTCAGGGCGGTGGGACCCAGTACTTC.

The genes are TRBV7-6 and TRBJ2-2; D uncertain. Trimming took 2 bases from V and 0 from J, leaving 10 bases between them. Germline CDR1 is SGHVS and CDR2 is FNYEAQ. This CDR3 spans 16 amino acids. The CDR3 nucleotides read TGTGCCAGCAGCTTAACGGTGACAACGAACACCGGGGAGCTGTTTTTT. Translation gives CASSLTVTTNTGELFF.

This rearrangement joins TRBV4-3 to TRBJ2-3; TRBD2 aligns across 7 bases. V lost 0 bases to trimming and J lost 2 bases; unmatched junction nucleotides: 5. The CDR3 is 16 amino acids. Germline loops: CDR1 LGHNA, CDR2 YSLEER. The CDR3 sequence: CASSQDYAGATDTQYF. As DNA, the CDR3 is TGCGCCAGCAGCCAAGATTATGCGGGAGCCACAGATACGCAGTATTTT.

In regard to this clone: The junction departs from germline at one end; a sequencing error may be responsible. CDR3 amino acids: CASSSGRNHPQHF. CDR3 in DNA: TGTGCCAGCAGCTCCGGGAGGAATCATCCCCAGCATTTT. The chain couples TRBV7-9 to TRBJ1-5; no definite D call. CDR1 is SEHNR, CDR2 FQNEAQ, per germline (reference sequence). The CDR3 extends over 13 amino acids. Variable domain in full (rest from reference TRBV7-9 and TRBJ1-5): DTGVSQNPRHKITKRGQNVTFRCDPISEHNRLYWYRQTLGQGPEFLTYFQNEAQLEKSRLLSDRFSAERPKGSFSTLEIQRTEQGDSAMYLCASSSGRNHPQHFGDGTRLSIL.

This clone was detected a few times. The chain has TRBV28 and TRBJ2-7; 11 bases line up with TRBD1. The germline CDR1 and CDR2 sequences are MDHEN and SYDVKM. Germline trimming cut 3 bases from V and 3 bases from J; bases unmatched to any gene: 1. This CDR3 has 14 residues. In DNA form, the CDR3 reads TGTGCCAGCAGTTTTGGGACAGGGGGCTACGAGCAGTACTTC. Its translation: CASSFGTGGYEQYF. Using reference TRBV28 and TRBJ2-7 for the parts outside the CDR3, the full variable domain is DVKVTQSSRYLVKRTGEKVFLECVQDMDHENMFWYRQDPGLGLRLIYFSYDVKMKEKGDIPEGYSVSREKKERFSLILESASTNQTSMYLCASSFGTGGYEQYFGPGTRLTVT.

The chain recombines TRBV27 with TRBJ2-1, with 8 bases identical to TRBD2. V trimming: 5 bases; J trimming: 7 bases; junction bases outside the gene matches: 13. This CDR3 has 16 amino acids. Looked up from germline, CDR1 is MNHEY and CDR2 is SMNVEV (reference sequence). DNA for the CDR3: TGTGCCAGCAGTCCCACCGTGCGGGAGGTTTTTAATGAGCAGTTCTTC. Its protein product is CASSPTVREVFNEQFF.

V gene TRBV5-1 combines with J gene TRBJ2-7; 7 nucleotides line up with TRBD1. Trimming at V came to 1 base and at J to 6 bases, leaving 7 bases not matched to a gene. This CDR3 region has 14 residues. Germline V gene sequence: CDR1 SGHRS, CDR2 YFSETQ. CDR3 protein: CASSLRDRISEQYF. CDR3 nucleotide sequence: TGCGCCAGCAGCTTGAGGGACAGAATCTCCGAGCAGTACTTC.

The chain carries TRBV19 and TRBJ2-7; 9 bases are shared with TRBD2. Trimming removed 3 bases from V and 1 base from J; junction bases left unmatched: 4. CDR1 LNHDA and CDR2 SQIVND come from the germline V gene (reference sequence). This CDR3 has 15 residues. The CDR3 spells CASSIGSGGSYEQYF. The DNA for the CDR3 is TGTGCCAGTAGTATCGGTAGCGGGGGATCCTACGAGCAGTACTTC.

The V gene is TRBV29-1, the J gene TRBJ2-7; 7 positions match TRBD2. Germline trimming cut 3 bases from V and 3 bases from J; bases unmatched to any gene: 5. The CDR3 extends over 13 amino acids. CDR1 SQVTM and CDR2 ANQGSEA come from the germline V gene. Here the CDR3 reads CSVEGGEGYEQYF. In DNA, the CDR3 is TGCAGCGTTGAGGGAGGGGAAGGCTACGAGCAGTACTTC.

The V gene is TRBV6-5, the J gene TRBJ2-7; D might be TRBD2 (7 bases). The CDR3 covers 15 residues. Germline V gives CDR1 MNHEY, CDR2 SVGAGI. V lost 5 bases and J 3 bases, leaving 17 bases between the germline ends. The CDR3 region has the DNA TGTGCCAGCAGTAGCGGGACACCTGACGTCTACGAGCAGTACTTC. It codes for CASSSGTPDVYEQYF.

The chain carries TRBV5-6 and TRBJ2-5, with 7 nucleotides matching TRBD1. The CDR3 extends over 16 amino acids. The germline V gene has CDR1 SGHDT and CDR2 YYEEEE. V trimming: 0 bases; J trimming: 2 bases; junction bases outside the gene matches: 7. CDR3 in amino acids: CASSLETGPRQETQYF. Here the CDR3 DNA reads TGTGCCAGCAGCTTGGAGACAGGGCCCCGACAAGAGACCCAGTACTTC.

The CDR3 coding sequence is TGCGCCAGCAGCCAAGTGCCCGATAAAGCGGGAGGGCCGGTACGTGAGCAGTTCTTC. This codes for CASSQVPDKAGGPVREQFF. The chain recombines TRBV4-3 with TRBJ2-1, with TRBD2 matching over 10 bases. CDR1 is LGHNA, CDR2 YSLEER, per germline. This CDR3 is built from 19 residues. V lost 1 base, J lost 9 bases, and 18 bases stayed unmatched.

The chain couples TRBV6-5 to TRBJ1-1; D call uncertain. Germline CDR1 is MNHEY and CDR2 is SVGAGI. The ends were cut back, 0 bases at V and 6 bases at J, with 11 bases in the middle. This CDR3 is 14 amino acids long. In DNA form, the CDR3 reads TGTGCCAGCAGTTACTCGAGACAAAATCCTGAAGCTTTCTTT. It codes for CASSYSRQNPEAFF.

J is TRBJ1-2 and V is TRBV2; a weak D match, TRBD1 (6 bases). Trimming removed 8 bases from V and 3 bases from J, with 13 bases in between. The CDR3 runs to 13 residues. Germline CDR1 SNHLY, CDR2 FYNNEI. This CDR3 reads CASLGRGDYGYTF. CDR3 nucleotides: TGTGCCAGCCTCGGGAGGGGGGACTATGGCTACACCTTC.

In its sample, this clone was seen a few times. The CDR3 reads CASSLDLAGIEDGYTF. The CDR3 bases are TGTGCCAGCAGCTTGGATCTTGCAGGGATAGAGGATGGCTACACCTTC. The rearrangement joins TRBV5-4 to TRBJ1-2, with D perhaps matching TRBD1 (5 bases). This CDR3 has 16 residues. Trimming removed 0 bases at V and 6 bases at J, with 18 bases between. Germline V gene data show CDR1 as SGHNT and CDR2 as YYREEE (reference sequence).

The V call is TRBV4-3, the J call TRBJ2-5; 14 nucleotides line up with TRBD2. The CDR3 contains 17 residues. The J segment lost 9 bases and the V segment lost 4 bases, leaving 13 bases of the junction unmatched. The germline gives CDR1 LGHNA, CDR2 YSLEER. The CDR3 loop is CASSPRLAGGPRGAQYF. The CDR3 bases are TGCGCCAGCAGCCCTCGACTAGCGGGAGGGCCTAGGGGGGCCCAGTACTTC.

The chain combines TRBV18 with TRBJ1-1, with unresolved D. Germline-derived CDR1 and CDR2 are KGHSH and LQKENI. This CDR3 is built from 12 residues. Trimming removed 2 bases from V and 11 bases from J, with 12 bases in between. Written as DNA, the CDR3 is TGTGCCAGCTCACCAGAGGGCGTCCAGGCTTTCTTT. Translation gives CASSPEGVQAFF.

In this sample, this clone turned up once. This rearrangement joins TRBV9 to TRBJ1-6; perhaps TRBD1 as D (5 bases). Germline CDR1 reads SGDLS; CDR2 reads YYNGEE. Trimming cost V 7 bases and J 7 bases, with 21 bases left between them. The CDR3 covers 16 residues. The CDR3, as DNA: TGTGCCAGCGGTGGGACTCCAGGCCGAGGGAATTCACCCCTCCACTTT. Residues: CASGGTPGRGNSPLHF.